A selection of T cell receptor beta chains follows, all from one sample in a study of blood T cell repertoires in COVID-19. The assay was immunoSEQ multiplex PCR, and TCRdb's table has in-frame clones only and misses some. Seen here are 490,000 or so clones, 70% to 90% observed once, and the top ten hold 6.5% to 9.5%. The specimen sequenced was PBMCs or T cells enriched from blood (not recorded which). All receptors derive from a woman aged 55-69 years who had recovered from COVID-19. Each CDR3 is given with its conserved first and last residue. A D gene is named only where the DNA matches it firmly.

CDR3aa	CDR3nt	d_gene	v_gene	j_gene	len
CASRSQGSGNTIYF	TGTGCCAGCAGATCACAGGGCTCTGGAAACACCATATATTTT	.	TRBV27	TRBJ1-3	14
CASSTGTGTGHEVGYTF	TGTGCCAGCTCAACCGGGACAGGGACGGGTCACGAGGTTGGCTACACCTTC	TRBD1	TRBV18	TRBJ1-2	17
CASSLGLLVDEQFF	TGTGCCAGCAGCTTAGGCTTACTAGTCGATGAGCAGTTCTTC	.	TRBV13	TRBJ2-1	14
CATSLGGTNEKLFF	TGTGCCACCAGTCTCGGGGGAACTAATGAAAAACTGTTTTTT	.	TRBV24-1	TRBJ1-4	14
CASSHNIGLHSNQPQHF	TGCGCCAGCAGCCATAACATAGGACTGCATTCCAATCAGCCCCAGCATTTT	.	TRBV4-1	TRBJ1-5	17
CASSYTGTNTQYF	TGTGCCAGCAGTTATACAGGGACCAATACGCAGTATTTT	.	TRBV3-1/TRBV3-2	TRBJ2-3	13
CASSLAGFGLAATGELFF	TGTGCCAGCAGCTTGGCGGGCTTCGGGCTAGCGGCTACCGGGGAGCTGTTTTTT	TRBD2	TRBV5-8	TRBJ2-2	18
CASSPDSYGYTF	TGTGCCAGCAGCCCCGACTCCTATGGCTACACCTTC	.	TRBV6-2/TRBV6-3	TRBJ1-2	12
CASSSPGQGYEQYF	TGCGCCAGCAGCTCCCCGGGACAGGGCTACGAGCAGTACTTC	TRBD1	TRBV5-1	TRBJ2-7	14
CASSPFRAHTGELFF	TGTGCCAGCTCACCTTTCAGGGCTCACACCGGGGAGCTGTTTTTT	.	TRBV18	TRBJ2-2	15
CASSRQGAGNQPQHF	TGTGCCAGCAGTAGACAGGGGGCCGGCAATCAGCCCCAGCATTTT	TRBD1	TRBV2	TRBJ1-5	15
CASSSLWTDTQYF	TGTGCCAGCAGTTCCCTATGGACAGATACGCAGTATTTT	.	TRBV27	TRBJ2-3	13
CASRVTGGADYGYTF	TGTGCCAGCAGAGTCACAGGGGGCGCGGACTATGGCTACACCTTC	TRBD1	TRBV6-5	TRBJ1-2	15
CASSPLPSVETQYF	TGTGCCAGCTCACCACTACCTAGCGTAGAGACCCAGTACTTC	.	TRBV18	TRBJ2-5	14
CASSQDGQGKSGNTIYF	TGTGCCAGCAGCCAAGACGGACAGGGAAAATCCGGAAACACCATATATTTT	TRBD1	TRBV3-1/TRBV3-2	TRBJ1-3	17
CAWGPGTSTDTQYF	TGTGCCTGGGGACCCGGGACTAGCACAGATACGCAGTATTTT	.	TRBV30	TRBJ2-3	14
CASSLGQGARTEAFF	TGTGCCAGCAGCTTAGGACAGGGGGCGCGAACTGAAGCTTTCTTT	TRBD1	TRBV7-6	TRBJ1-1	15
CASSFSGGTHGTDTQYF	TGTGCCAGCAGCTTTTCCGGCGGGACTCATGGAACAGATACGCAGTATTTT	.	TRBV7-9	TRBJ2-3	17
CASSLRQGRGNEQFF	TGTGCCAGCAGCTTGCGGCAGGGGAGGGGCAATGAGCAGTTCTTC	.	TRBV7-9	TRBJ2-1	15
CATRDRTSGELFF	TGTGCCACCCGGGACAGGACTAGCGGGGAGCTGTTTTTT	.	TRBV9	TRBJ2-2	13
CASRGLLSSYNSPLHF	TGTGCCAGCAGGGGACTGCTGAGCTCCTATAATTCACCCCTCCACTTT	.	TRBV2	TRBJ1-6	16
CASSEGFRDQPQHF	TGTGCCAGCAGTGAAGGGTTCAGGGATCAGCCCCAGCATTTT	.	TRBV25-1	TRBJ1-5	14